This TCR beta chain was profiled in a study of blood T cell repertoires in COVID-19. Study-wide context: T cells, B-cell-depleted T cells, or PBMCs provided the cDNA or gDNA that served as material.

A COVID-19 case was met by exposed participants within 2 weeks before study entry. Original processing methods: Scientists estimated how many nucleated cells there were by amplifying reference gene primers. TCRdb's table, derived via immunoSEQ multiplex PCR, lists solely in-frame clones and lacks some. V, J and clone size are taken as reported in that table, and D and trimming were inferred from the DNA itself. The sample contains approximately 300,000 clones, less than 85% of which appear only once. After removal of 2 bases from V and 0 bases from J, the junction contained 3 bases not matched to a gene. The V gene's germline CDR1 is SNHLY and CDR2 FYNNEI. CDR3 length equals 17 residues.

Sequencing used PBMCs or T cells enriched from blood (not recorded which). This receptor was taken from a woman aged 30 to 39 who had been exposed to COVID-19. This chain links TRBV2 with TRBJ2-2; 10 bases match TRBD2. CDR3: CASSERTSGTNTGELFF. In DNA form, the CDR3 reads TGTGCCAGCAGTGAAAGGACTAGCGGAACGAACACCGGGGAGCTGTTTTTT.